These 14 T cell receptor beta chains were all obtained from the same sample, sequenced in a study of control samples from healthy donors and cancer patients. Using immunoSEQ multiplex PCR, the repertoire was profiled, and TCRdb retains in-frame clones only, with some absent. The sample holds about 99,000 clones, around 88% seen once. The specimen was PBMCs. The receptors were gathered from a man between 60 and 75 years old with lung cancer.

V is TRBV12-5 and J is TRBJ2-5; TRBD2 agrees at 14 bases. This CDR3 is 18 amino acids long. The germline gives CDR1 LGHNT, CDR2 FRNRAP. V was clipped by 4 bases and J by 4 bases; unmatched bases: 11. The CDR3 protein is CASGSLPDGLAGGETQYF. CDR3 nucleotides: TGTGCTAGTGGTTCCCTACCCGACGGACTAGCGGGGGGAGAGACCCAGTACTTC.

The DNA for the CDR3 is TGTGCCAGCAGAGGACAGGGGAAATTTAGCGGCTACACCTTC. Amino acid sequence: CASRGQGKFSGYTF. This chain uses TRBV6-4 with TRBJ1-2; TRBD1 agrees at 9 bases. V lost 6 bases to trimming and J lost 8 bases; unmatched junction nucleotides: 10. The CDR3 has 14 amino acids. Per the germline V gene, CDR1 is MRHNA and CDR2 is SNTAGT.

This clone appeared a single time. The J gene is TRBJ1-2, the V gene TRBV5-1; TRBD1 matches 8 bases. The V segment lost 1 base and the J segment 5 bases; nucleotides outside the gene matches: 10. Germline V gives CDR1 SGHRS, CDR2 YFSETQ. This CDR3 is 16 amino acids long. CDR3 in DNA: TGCGCCAGCAGCTTGTATCCGGCAGGGGGCGAGTATGGCTACACCTTC. This encodes CASSLYPAGGEYGYTF.

The rearrangement uses TRBV10-2 and TRBJ2-3, with 8 bases aligning to TRBD2. Trimming removed 6 bases from V and 2 bases from J; junction bases left unmatched: 4. Germline V lookup: CDR1 WSHSY, CDR2 SAAADI. This CDR3 spans 14 amino acids. CDR3 bases: TGCGCCAGCAGGGATAGCGGGGTCACAGATACGCAGTATTTT. It is translated as CASRDSGVTDTQYF.

This clone was seen once. The V call is TRBV10-2, the J call TRBJ1-4; D not resolved. This CDR3 is built from 13 residues. The germline V gene encodes CDR1 WSHSY and CDR2 SAAADI. The V end was cut by 5 bases, the J end by 6 bases, with 10 bases between. CDR3 loop: CASSLTLDEKLFF. In DNA, the CDR3 is TGCGCCAGCAGTTTGACCTTGGATGAAAAACTGTTTTTT.

This rearrangement joins TRBV12-2 to TRBJ2-7; TRBD1, as called in the table, went unchecked against the DNA. TRBV12-2 is designated a pseudogene. CDR3 length: 14 amino acids. This chain's CDR3 is CASRSHRGRYEQYF. The CDR3 coding sequence is TGTGCAAGTCGCTCACACAGGGGGCGATACGAGCAGTACTTC.

About this clone itself: Within the sample, other DNA sequences also encode this same CDR3. The chain uses TRBV6-5 and TRBJ1-5; 8 positions agree with TRBD1. The CDR3 runs 15 residues. Germline V lookup: CDR1 MNHEY, CDR2 SVGAGI. With V trimmed by 7 bases and J by 7 bases, 12 bases remained unmatched. The CDR3 is CASTSDRAGQQPQHF. CDR3 nucleotides: TGTGCCAGCACCTCGGACAGGGCGGGGCAACAGCCCCAGCATTTT.

The chain couples TRBV4-1 to TRBJ1-4, with D uncertain. The germline V gene encodes CDR1 MGHRA and CDR2 YSYEKL. This CDR3 is 13 amino acids long. The V end was cut by 1 base, the J end by 8 bases, with 8 bases between. The CDR3 is CASSQAQTEKLFF. The DNA for the CDR3 is TGCGCCAGCAGCCAAGCTCAGACGGAAAAACTGTTTTTT.

J is TRBJ2-2 and V is TRBV7-9, with TRBD2 matching 7 bases. CDR3 length: 14 amino acids. In germline, CDR1 is SEHNR, CDR2 FQNEAQ (reference sequence). Trimming cost V 10 bases and J 3 bases; bases outside gene matches: 8. CDR3 residues: CATAGDSDTGELFF. The CDR3 DNA follows: TGTGCCACGGCGGGAGACAGTGACACCGGGGAGCTGTTTTTT.

The chain couples TRBV30 to TRBJ1-1; 8 bases fit TRBD1. Germline V lookup: CDR1 GTSNPN, CDR2 SVGIG (reference sequence). This CDR3 contains 13 residues. With V trimmed by 1 base and J by 5 bases, 3 bases remained unmatched. CDR3 loop: CAWSATGGTEAFF. The CDR3 region has the DNA TGTGCCTGGAGTGCCACAGGGGGAACTGAAGCTTTCTTT.

The chain links TRBV24-1 to TRBJ2-1; 7 bases match TRBD1. Per germline, CDR1 KGHDR and CDR2 SFDVKD. CDR3 size: 14 residues. The J segment lost 7 bases and the V segment lost 8 bases, leaving 10 bases of the junction unmatched. CDR3 in amino acids: CATNSGTVKNEQFF. In DNA form, the CDR3 reads TGTGCCACCAACTCCGGGACAGTTAAAAATGAGCAGTTCTTC.

The V call is TRBV7-9, the J call TRBJ1-4; 8 bases align to TRBD1. CDR3 length: 14 amino acids. Germline loops: CDR1 SEHNR, CDR2 FQNEAQ (reference sequence). The V segment lost 5 bases and the J segment 8 bases; nucleotides outside the gene matches: 7. The CDR3 spells CASSDHWTGEKLFF. The DNA of the CDR3 is TGTGCCAGCAGCGACCACTGGACAGGGGAAAAACTGTTTTTT.

The V and J genes are TRBV5-1 and TRBJ2-1; 10 nucleotides line up with TRBD2. With 3 bases clipped from V and 3 bases from J, the junction kept 6 bases outside the gene matches. The CDR3 contains 16 residues. CDR1 SGHRS and CDR2 YFSETQ come from the germline V gene. The CDR3 reads CASSSSTSGVYNEQFF. CDR3 nucleotides: TGCGCCAGCAGCTCTAGTACTAGCGGGGTCTACAATGAGCAGTTCTTC.

The V call is TRBV27, the J call TRBJ1-1, with TRBD1 matching over 8 bases. This CDR3 contains 12 residues. Germline CDR1 MNHEY, CDR2 SMNVEV (reference sequence). Germline trimming cut 5 bases from V and 5 bases from J; bases unmatched to any gene: 1. The CDR3 DNA reads as TGTGCCAGCAGTAGGACAGGGACTGAAGCTTTCTTT. Encoded protein: CASSRTGTEAFF.